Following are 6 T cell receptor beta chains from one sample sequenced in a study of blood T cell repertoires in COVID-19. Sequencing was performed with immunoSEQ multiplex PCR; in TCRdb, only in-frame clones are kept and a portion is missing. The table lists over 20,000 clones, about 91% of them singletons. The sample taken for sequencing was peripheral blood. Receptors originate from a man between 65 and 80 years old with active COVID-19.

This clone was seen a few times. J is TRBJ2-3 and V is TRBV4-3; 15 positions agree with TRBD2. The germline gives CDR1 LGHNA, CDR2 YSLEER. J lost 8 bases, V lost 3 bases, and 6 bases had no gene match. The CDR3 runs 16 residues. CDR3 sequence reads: CASSQERTSGRGTQYF. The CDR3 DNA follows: TGCGCCAGCAGCCAGGAAAGGACTAGCGGGAGGGGTACGCAGTATTTT.

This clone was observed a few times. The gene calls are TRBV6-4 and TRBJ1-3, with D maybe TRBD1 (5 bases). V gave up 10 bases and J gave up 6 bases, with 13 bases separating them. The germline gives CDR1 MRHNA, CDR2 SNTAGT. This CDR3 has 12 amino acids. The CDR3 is CANSRVENTIYF. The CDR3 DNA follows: TGTGCCAACTCCAGGGTTGAAAACACCATATATTTT.

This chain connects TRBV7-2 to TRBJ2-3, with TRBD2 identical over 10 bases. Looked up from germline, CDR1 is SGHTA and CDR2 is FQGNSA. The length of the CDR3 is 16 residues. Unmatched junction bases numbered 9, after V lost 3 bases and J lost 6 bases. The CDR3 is CASSFPSGRAPDTQYF. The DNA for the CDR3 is TGTGCCAGCAGCTTCCCGAGCGGGAGGGCCCCCGATACGCAGTATTTT.

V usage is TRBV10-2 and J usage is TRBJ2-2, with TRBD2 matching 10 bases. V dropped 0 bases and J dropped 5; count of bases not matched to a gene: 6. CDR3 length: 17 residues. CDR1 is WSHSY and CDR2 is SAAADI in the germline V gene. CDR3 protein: CASSESGLAGATGELFF. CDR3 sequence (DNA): TGCGCCAGCAGTGAGTCCGGGCTAGCGGGAGCAACCGGGGAGCTGTTTTTT.

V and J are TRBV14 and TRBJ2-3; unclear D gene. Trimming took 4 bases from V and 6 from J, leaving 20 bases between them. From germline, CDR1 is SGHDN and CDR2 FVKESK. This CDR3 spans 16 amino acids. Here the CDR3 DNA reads TGTGCCAGCAGCCCGGCGGAGAGGCTGATCGGGGATACGCAGTATTTT. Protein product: CASSPAERLIGDTQYF.

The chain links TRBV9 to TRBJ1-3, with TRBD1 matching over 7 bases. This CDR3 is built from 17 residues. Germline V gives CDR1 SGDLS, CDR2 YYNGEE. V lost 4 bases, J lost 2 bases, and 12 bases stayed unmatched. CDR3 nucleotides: TGTGCCAGCAGCCCTACCCACGGGACAGCAGCTGGAAACACCATATATTTT. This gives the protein CASSPTHGTAAGNTIYF.